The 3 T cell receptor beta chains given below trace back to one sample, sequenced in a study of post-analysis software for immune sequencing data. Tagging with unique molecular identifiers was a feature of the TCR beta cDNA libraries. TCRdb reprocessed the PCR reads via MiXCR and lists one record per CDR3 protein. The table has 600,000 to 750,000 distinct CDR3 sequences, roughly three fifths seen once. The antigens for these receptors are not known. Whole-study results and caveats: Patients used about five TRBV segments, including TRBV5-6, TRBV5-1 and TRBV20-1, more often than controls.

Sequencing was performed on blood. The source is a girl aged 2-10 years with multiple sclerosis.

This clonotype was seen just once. The CDR3 coding sequence is TGCGCCAGCAGCCAGGATGGTTATAGCAATCAGCCCCAGCATTTT. Its translation: CASSQDGYSNQPQHF. The rearrangement uses TRBV5-1 and TRBJ1-5; D not resolved. Germline assignment: CDR1 SGHRS and CDR2 YFSETQ. This CDR3 has 15 residues. The germline V and J ends were trimmed by 4 bases and 0 bases, with 11 bases remaining between them.

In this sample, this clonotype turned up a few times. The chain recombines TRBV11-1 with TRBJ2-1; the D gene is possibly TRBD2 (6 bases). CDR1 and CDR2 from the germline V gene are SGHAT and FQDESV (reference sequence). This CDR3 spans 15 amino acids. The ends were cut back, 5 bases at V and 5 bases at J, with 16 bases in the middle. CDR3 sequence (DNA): TGTGCCAGCAGCCGCGAGGAAGCGGGCCACAATGAGCAGTTCTTC. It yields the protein CASSREEAGHNEQFF.

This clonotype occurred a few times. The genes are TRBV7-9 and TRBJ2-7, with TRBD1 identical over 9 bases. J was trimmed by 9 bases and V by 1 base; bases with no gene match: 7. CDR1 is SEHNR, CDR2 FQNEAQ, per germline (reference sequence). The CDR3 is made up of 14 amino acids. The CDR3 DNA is TGTGCCAGCAGCTTAGAAACCGGGACAGGGATGCAGTACTTC. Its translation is CASSLETGTGMQYF.